This T cell receptor (beta chain) was documented in a study of T-cell memory formation after mild COVID-19. Across the study: The study found TCR clusters largely donor specific.

Study-wide results and limits: Clonal second-wave expansions that peaked on day 37 had unconfirmed SARS-CoV-2 specificity.

Remarks on this clonotype: Its target is not known.

One entry per CDR3 protein results from TCRdb running MiXCR on the 5' RACE reads. The sample contains approximately 450,000 distinct CDR3 sequences, about 20% of which appear only once. This CDR3 spans 18 amino acids. Germline V lookup: CDR1 SGHAT, CDR2 FQNNGV. The trim removed 1 base at V and 5 bases at J, leaving 13 bases unmatched. The source of this sequence is an adult woman who had mild COVID-19 (a few samples of this study predate the infection). Cell type and time point are not known. This sequence joins TRBV11-2 and TRBJ2-5, with 10 bases that match TRBD2. Material for sequencing was PBMCs or a T cell subset sorted from them (not recorded which). For the CDR3, the DNA is TGTGCCAGCAGCTTAGGCCACCTGGCTAGCGGGAGAGGTGAGACCCAGTACTTC. This codes for CASSLGHLASGRGETQYF.